These 21 T cell receptor beta chains were all obtained from the same sample, sequenced in a study of blood T cell repertoires in COVID-19. Method: immunoSEQ multiplex PCR; TCRdb's copy keeps in-frame clones and lacks some. The sample carries 150,000 or so clones, about four fifths recorded once. Sample: peripheral blood. These receptors came from a human donor with acute or convalescent COVID-19. The donor label of this sample is uncertain.

The chain is built from TRBV6-5 and TRBJ1-4, with D tentatively TRBD1 (5 bases). The germline V gene encodes CDR1 MNHEY and CDR2 SVGAGI. There are 14 residues in the CDR3. Trimming removed 5 bases at V and 10 bases at J, with 17 bases between. The CDR3 sequence: CASSLGQGTGKLFF. As DNA, the CDR3 is TGTGCCAGCAGTCTTGGTCAGGGTACGGGAAAACTGTTTTTT.

This chain uses TRBV27 with TRBJ2-1, with a possible D match to TRBD1 (6 bases). The CDR3 contains 14 residues. Germline CDR1 and CDR2: MNHEY and SMNVEV (reference sequence). Trimming left V 2 bases short and J 6 bases short, with 11 bases between. The CDR3 sequence: CASSLGTGSNEQFF. Written as DNA, the CDR3 is TGTGCCAGCAGTTTAGGAACAGGGTCCAATGAGCAGTTCTTC.

This chain joins TRBV27 and TRBJ1-1; possibly TRBD1 for D (6 bases). Germline loops: CDR1 MNHEY, CDR2 SMNVEV (reference sequence). The CDR3 spans 13 residues. Deletions cut 5 bases from V and 4 bases from J, with 11 bases between. CDR3 sequence: CASSDTGSTEAFF. Written as DNA, the CDR3 is TGTGCCAGCAGTGACACAGGGAGCACTGAAGCTTTCTTT.

The chain is built from TRBV5-6 and TRBJ2-2; no firm D call. With 6 bases removed from V and 3 bases from J, the gap between germline ends came to 6 bases. Germline V gene sequence: CDR1 SGHDT, CDR2 YYEEEE. This CDR3 comprises 12 residues. CDR3 bases: TGTGCCAGCACCCGTTACACCGGGGAGCTGTTTTTT. Translation gives CASTRYTGELFF. Full variable domain (missing parts from reference TRBV5-6 and TRBJ2-2): DAGVTQSPTHLIKTRGQQVTLRCSPKSGHDTVSWYQQALGQGPQFIFQYYEEEERQRGNFPDRFSGHQFPNYSSELNVNALLLGDSALYLCASTRYTGELFFGEGSRLTVL.

The chain joins TRBV11-2 to TRBJ2-5; 14 bases are a match to TRBD2. The germline gives CDR1 SGHAT, CDR2 FQNNGV. The CDR3 length is 15 residues. Trimming took 5 bases from V and 5 from J; bases not matched to a gene: 4. The CDR3 DNA is TGTGCCAGCAGCCTAAGGACTAGCGGGGGGGAGACCCAGTACTTC. This gives the protein CASSLRTSGGETQYF.

This chain connects TRBV9 to TRBJ2-7, with D perhaps TRBD1 (6 bases). Looked up from germline, CDR1 is SGDLS and CDR2 is YYNGEE. V was pared by 4 bases and J by 0 bases, with 8 bases between. The CDR3 is made up of 13 amino acids. The CDR3: CASSRDNSYEQYF. CDR3 bases: TGTGCCAGCAGCCGGGACAACTCCTACGAGCAGTACTTC.

The rearrangement joins TRBV7-8 to TRBJ1-5; D is unresolved. CDR1 is SGHVS and CDR2 is FQNEAQ in the germline V gene. The CDR3 consists of 14 residues. With 1 base removed from V and 0 bases from J, the gap between germline ends came to 4 bases. The CDR3 sequence is CASSLDSSNQPQHF. For the CDR3, the DNA is TGTGCCAGCAGCTTAGACAGTAGCAATCAGCCCCAGCATTTT. Together with reference TRBV7-8 and TRBJ1-5, the CDR3 gives the full variable domain: GAGVSQSPRYKVAKRGQDVALRCDPISGHVSLFWYQQALGQGPEFLTYFQNEAQLDKSGLPSDRFFAERPEGSVSTLKIQRTQQEDSAVYLCASSLDSSNQPQHFGDGTRLSIL.

The V gene is TRBV5-1, the J gene TRBJ1-3; D gene ambiguous. Germline V gives CDR1 SGHRS, CDR2 YFSETQ. V was trimmed by 2 bases and J by 0 bases, leaving 9 bases between them. The CDR3 loop spans 15 amino acids. CDR3 nucleotides: TGCGCCAGCAGCTTAGCGGCCAGCTCTGGAAACACCATATATTTT. Protein sequence: CASSLAASSGNTIYF.

The chain couples TRBV5-1 to TRBJ1-2; a weak D match, TRBD1 (5 bases). The length of the CDR3 is 14 residues. V dropped 0 bases and J dropped 6 bases, with 12 bases sitting between them. Germline V gives CDR1 SGHRS, CDR2 YFSETQ. DNA for the CDR3: TGCGCCAGCAGCTTGGTGGGGGGGACCCATGGCTACACCTTC. It specifies CASSLVGGTHGYTF.

CDR3: CASSIDRHPMNTEAFF. Here the CDR3 DNA reads TGTGCCAGTAGTATAGATCGACACCCCATGAACACTGAAGCTTTCTTT. The genes are TRBV19 and TRBJ1-1; D gene ambiguous. Trimming shortened V by 0 bases and J by 0 bases, and 11 bases separated the two germline ends. CDR3 size: 16 residues. Germline-derived CDR1 and CDR2 are LNHDA and SQIVND (reference sequence).

The chain recombines TRBV3-1 (or the pseudogene TRBV3-2) with TRBJ2-1, with D perhaps matching TRBD1 (6 bases). The CDR3 is 15 residues long. Per germline, CDR1 LGHDT and CDR2 YNNKEL (reference sequence). Trimming removed 0 bases at V and 7 bases at J, with 13 bases between. This CDR3 is CASSQDPGTGNEQFF. DNA for the CDR3: TGTGCCAGCAGCCAAGATCCGGGTACAGGGAATGAGCAGTTCTTC.

The rearrangement uses TRBV14 and TRBJ1-6; TRBD1 agrees at 7 bases. Germline trimming cut 0 bases from V and 13 bases from J; bases unmatched to any gene: 12. The CDR3 spans 16 residues. Germline V gives CDR1 SGHDN, CDR2 FVKESK. The CDR3 sequence: CASSQDGTGATQPLHF. The CDR3 coding sequence is TGTGCCAGCAGCCAAGATGGTACAGGGGCCACCCAGCCCCTCCACTTT.

The genes are TRBV27 and TRBJ1-1; 9 nucleotides agree with TRBD1. V shed 7 bases, J shed 6 bases, and the junction held 3 bases outside the gene matches. Germline CDR1 reads MNHEY; CDR2 reads SMNVEV (reference sequence). This CDR3 has 12 amino acids. CDR3 residues: CASIGTGPEAFF. For the CDR3, the DNA is TGTGCCAGCATAGGGACAGGGCCTGAAGCTTTCTTT.

The chain is built from TRBV18 and TRBJ1-1; 10 nucleotides match TRBD1. Germline V gene data show CDR1 as KGHSH and CDR2 as LQKENI. The length of the CDR3 is 14 residues. V lost 8 bases and J lost 2; bases outside the gene matches: 5. In DNA, the CDR3 is TGTGCCAGCCTCCGGACAGGGGGAAACACTGAAGCTTTCTTT. Protein product: CASLRTGGNTEAFF.

V gene TRBV7-9 combines with J gene TRBJ2-2; 9 bases agree with TRBD1. Germline CDR1 and CDR2: SEHNR and FQNEAQ (reference sequence). The CDR3 spans 16 residues. With V trimmed by 3 bases and J by 6 bases, 8 bases remained unmatched. The CDR3 nucleotides are TGTGCCAGCAGCTTTACCGGGACAGGGATGGCCGGGGAGCTGTTTTTT. Translated: CASSFTGTGMAGELFF.

J is TRBJ2-7 and V is TRBV5-4, with 7 bases aligning to TRBD2. Germline V gene lookup returns CDR1 SGHNT and CDR2 YYREEE (reference sequence). The length of the CDR3 is 17 residues. Trimming removed 10 bases from V and 3 bases from J; junction bases left unmatched: 22. CDR3 sequence: CACRGSLKGGKDYEQYF. The CDR3 DNA follows: TGTGCCTGTCGGGGATCCCTTAAGGGAGGGAAAGACTACGAGCAGTACTTC.

The gene calls are TRBV15 and TRBJ1-2; tentatively, D is TRBD1 (5 bases). Trimming shortened V by 6 bases and J by 3 bases, and 11 bases separated the two germline ends. Germline V lookup: CDR1 LNHNV, CDR2 YYDKDF (reference sequence). This CDR3 is 13 amino acids long. The CDR3 coding sequence is TGTGCCACCAGGCAGGGTGTAGACTATGGCTACACCTTC. It encodes CATRQGVDYGYTF. Supplemented by reference TRBV15 and TRBJ1-2, the full variable domain reads DAMVIQNPRYQVTQFGKPVTLSCSQTLNHNVMYWYQQKSSQAPKLLFHYYDKDFNNEADTPDNFQSRRPNTSFCFLDIRSPGLGDTAMYLCATRQGVDYGYTFGSGTRLTVV.

The CDR3 region is CASRRELSPLHF. The DNA of the CDR3 is TGTGCCAGCCGAAGGGAGCTTTCACCCCTCCACTTT. V is TRBV2 and J is TRBJ1-6; D remains ambiguous. CDR1 and CDR2 (germline): SNHLY, FYNNEI. V was trimmed by 8 bases and J by 9 bases, leaving 11 bases between them. The CDR3 spans 12 residues.

The chain employs TRBV10-3 and TRBJ1-2, with D possibly TRBD1 on 5 matching bases. From germline, CDR1 is ENHRY and CDR2 SYGVKD. V lost 7 bases to trimming and J lost 0 bases, with 15 bases between them. This CDR3 has 15 residues. In DNA, the CDR3 is TGTGCCATCAAGGGGCAGGGTTTAGCTAACTATGGCTACACCTTC. Its translation is CAIKGQGLANYGYTF.

This chain uses TRBV28 with TRBJ1-2; D is possibly TRBD1 (6 bases). Germline V lookup: CDR1 MDHEN, CDR2 SYDVKM. The CDR3 has 13 amino acids. Trimming pared 6 bases from V and 6 bases from J, leaving 14 bases between. This CDR3 is CASRQGFHDGYTF. The CDR3 DNA reads as TGTGCCAGCAGACAGGGATTTCACGATGGCTACACCTTC.

V and J are TRBV6-5 and TRBJ1-6; tentatively, D is TRBD1 (6 bases). The CDR3 totals 15 residues. Trimming stripped 9 bases from V and 2 bases from J, with 14 bases between. Germline assignment: CDR1 MNHEY and CDR2 SVGAGI. CDR3: CASRRRGTYNSPLHF. In DNA, the CDR3 is TGTGCCAGTCGACGCAGGGGCACCTATAATTCACCCCTCCACTTT.